The 25 T cell receptor beta chains in this list originate from one sample, sequenced in a study of CD4 T cells in relation to SARS-CoV-2 and coronaviruses. The unexposed donors gave CD4+ T cells in 2011-2018, prior to COVID-19. CD4+ T cells were isolated from the cells after 10 days of culture. Their cognate antigens are unknown. The assay was immunoSEQ multiplex PCR, and TCRdb's table has in-frame clones only and misses some. The sample holds just under 20,000 clones; 78% are singletons and the top ten take about 20%. The sequencing input was CD4+ T cells from PBMCs, cultured in vitro. These receptors were taken from a human donor in good health.

The CDR3 region has the DNA TGTGCCAGCAGCCAAGTTGAGCTCAGCGGCTACACCTTC. This gives the protein CASSQVELSGYTF. The chain has TRBV3-1 (or the pseudogene TRBV3-2) and TRBJ1-2; D ambiguous. CDR1 LGHDT and CDR2 YNNKEL come from the germline V gene (reference sequence). The CDR3 is made up of 13 amino acids. Trimming removed 1 base from V and 8 bases from J, with 11 bases in between.

The rearrangement uses TRBV18 and TRBJ1-2, with 9 bases fitting TRBD1. CDR1 and CDR2 (germline): KGHSH, LQKENI. The CDR3 spans 15 residues. V shed 4 bases and J 8 bases; nucleotides not matched to a gene: 11. The CDR3 loop reads CASSRKDRGAIGYTF. CDR3 DNA sequence: TGTGCCAGCTCACGAAAGGACAGGGGTGCTATAGGCTACACCTTC.

The chain carries TRBV6-4 and TRBJ1-1, with 10 bases fitting TRBD1. This CDR3 is built from 14 residues. CDR1 and CDR2 (germline): MRHNA, SNTAGT. The V and J ends lost 6 bases and 6 bases, in that order; junction bases with no gene match: 7. The CDR3 nucleotides are TGTGCCAGCAGCACTGGACAGGGGGGAGCTGAAGCTTTCTTT. Translating it yields CASSTGQGGAEAFF.

V is TRBV2 and J is TRBJ1-6; 7 bases fit TRBD1. This CDR3 is built from 13 residues. Germline V lookup: CDR1 SNHLY, CDR2 FYNNEI. With V trimmed by 4 bases and J by 13 bases, 7 bases remained unmatched. Here the CDR3 DNA reads TGTGCCAGCAGTGGGGACAGTTTCACCCCCCTCCACTTT. Protein: CASSGDSFTPLHF.

The chain links TRBV19 to TRBJ1-1; 11 nucleotides agree with TRBD1. Germline CDR1 LNHDA, CDR2 SQIVND (reference sequence). There are 15 residues in the CDR3. V was clipped by 10 bases and J by 10 bases; unmatched bases: 17. This CDR3 reads CATESDRGREYGAFF. The CDR3 DNA sequence: TGTGCCACCGAATCGGACAGGGGGCGGGAATACGGAGCTTTCTTT. Together with reference TRBV19 and TRBJ1-1, the CDR3 gives the full variable domain: DGGITQSPKYLFRKEGQNVTLSCEQNLNHDAMYWYRQDPGQGLRLIYYSQIVNDFQKGDIAEGYSVSREKKESFPLTVTSAQKNPTAFYLCATESDRGREYGAFFGQGTRLTVV.

The chain couples TRBV10-3 to TRBJ2-1; 8 bases map to TRBD2. Germline V gene sequence: CDR1 ENHRY, CDR2 SYGVKD. Germline trimming cut 3 bases from V and 10 bases from J; bases unmatched to any gene: 14. The CDR3 contains 16 residues. This CDR3 is CAISDQATGRAWEQFF. In nucleotides, the CDR3 is TGTGCCATCAGTGACCAGGCTACCGGGAGGGCGTGGGAGCAGTTCTTC.

The chain links TRBV27 to TRBJ2-7, with D uncertain. V was trimmed by 7 bases and J by 3 bases, leaving 22 bases between them. This CDR3 is built from 16 residues. Germline CDR1 MNHEY, CDR2 SMNVEV (reference sequence). This CDR3 reads CASMATPIRIVYEQYF. CDR3 sequence (DNA): TGTGCCAGCATGGCGACCCCAATAAGGATAGTCTACGAGCAGTACTTC.

The V gene is TRBV28, the J gene TRBJ1-6, with D hard to call. V lost 6 bases and J 9 bases, leaving 9 bases between the germline ends. Germline V lookup: CDR1 MDHEN, CDR2 SYDVKM. This CDR3 comprises 12 residues. In DNA form, the CDR3 reads TGTGCCAGCAGGTTCGATAGTTCACCCCTCCACTTT. Amino acids: CASRFDSSPLHF.

CDR3 protein: CAWSLGLAGHNEQFF. CDR3 DNA: TGTGCCTGGAGTCTAGGGCTAGCGGGGCACAATGAGCAGTTCTTC. The chain joins TRBV30 to TRBJ2-1; 9 nucleotides agree with TRBD2. CDR3 length: 15 residues. Germline V gene lookup returns CDR1 GTSNPN and CDR2 SVGIG (reference sequence). J gave up 5 bases and V 2 bases, and 7 bases lay outside the gene matches. Complete variable domain (other parts from reference TRBV30 and TRBJ2-1): SQTIHQWPATLVQPVGSPLSLECTVEGTSNPNLYWYRQAAGRGLQLLFYSVGIGQISSEVPQNLSASRPQDRQFILSSKKLLLSDSGFYLCAWSLGLAGHNEQFFGPGTRLTVL.

The chain joins TRBV9 to TRBJ2-5; possible D gene TRBD2, 5 bases. CDR1 and CDR2 (germline): SGDLS, YYNGEE. The V end was cut by 0 bases, the J end by 4 bases, with 10 bases between. The CDR3 sequence is 14 residues long. CDR3 DNA: TGTGCCAGCAGCGTAGCTTTAGGGAGAGAGACCCAGTACTTC. It yields the protein CASSVALGRETQYF.

The CDR3 nucleotides read TGTGCCTGGGCTCTGAGGGAGTACACTGAAGCTTTCTTT. Its protein is CAWALREYTEAFF. The chain carries TRBV30 and TRBJ1-1; D not certain. Germline CDR1 GTSNPN, CDR2 SVGIG (reference sequence). The CDR3 sequence is 13 residues long. Trimming shortened V by 5 bases and J by 3 bases, and 13 bases separated the two germline ends.

The chain joins TRBV5-1 to TRBJ2-2; tentatively, D is TRBD2 (6 bases). The CDR3 contains 15 residues. V was pared by 4 bases and J by 2 bases, with 12 bases between. The germline V gene has CDR1 SGHRS and CDR2 YFSETQ. CDR3 in amino acids: CASSIGTLNTGELFF. For the CDR3, the DNA is TGCGCCAGCAGCATCGGGACTTTAAACACCGGGGAGCTGTTTTTT.

The rearrangement uses TRBV7-7 and TRBJ2-7; 7 bases are shared with TRBD2. The V and J ends lost 5 bases and 3 bases, in that order; junction bases with no gene match: 4. Per the germline V gene, CDR1 is SSHAT and CDR2 is FNYEAQ (reference sequence). This CDR3 region has 13 residues. As DNA, the CDR3 is TGTGCCAGCAGCCGCGGGAGACTCTACGAGCAGTACTTC. Protein: CASSRGRLYEQYF.

The V and J genes are TRBV5-6 and TRBJ1-1, with a possible D match to TRBD1 (5 bases). This CDR3 has 15 residues. Trimming stripped 1 base from V and 7 bases from J, with 17 bases between. Germline-derived CDR1 and CDR2 are SGHDT and YYEEEE. CDR3 bases: TGTGCCAGCAGCTTGATTATCGGGGCGAAGGGTGAAGCTTTCTTT. It specifies CASSLIIGAKGEAFF.

The V gene is TRBV19, the J gene TRBJ1-1; possible D gene TRBD1, 6 bases. Trimming cost V 8 bases and J 6 bases, with 16 bases left between them. This CDR3 is 13 amino acids long. The V gene's germline CDR1 is LNHDA and CDR2 SQIVND (reference sequence). Here the CDR3 reads CASLHRVSAEAFF. DNA of the CDR3: TGTGCCAGTCTTCACAGGGTAAGCGCTGAAGCTTTCTTT.

This clone was seen only a few times. The CDR3 DNA is TGCGCCAGCAGTGAGTCCGGGGGCTTCGGCTACACCTTC. This sequence encodes CASSESGGFGYTF. The V call is TRBV10-1, the J call TRBJ1-2; D may be TRBD1 (6 bases). Trimming left V 0 bases short and J 8 bases short, with 10 bases between. The CDR3 runs to 13 residues. Germline V CDR1 and CDR2: WNHNN, SYGVQD (reference sequence).

This rearrangement joins TRBV18 to TRBJ2-3; the match to TRBD2 covers 10 bases. The CDR3 is 15 amino acids. Germline CDR1 and CDR2: KGHSH and LQKENI. V shed 3 bases and J 4 bases; nucleotides not matched to a gene: 4. CDR3 amino acids: CASSPGLAYADTQYF. The CDR3 DNA is TGTGCCAGCTCACCGGGACTAGCGTATGCAGATACGCAGTATTTT. The variable domain in full, completed from reference TRBV18 and TRBJ2-3, reads NAGVMQNPRHLVRRRGQEARLRCSPMKGHSHVYWYRQLPEEGLKFMVYLQKENIIDESGMPKERFSAEFPKEGPSILRIQQVVRGDSAAYFCASSPGLAYADTQYFGPGTRLTVL.

Concerning this clone itself: Germline is not matched at one junction end, which may reflect a read error. This chain connects TRBV2 to TRBJ2-1, with D perhaps given as TRBD1 or TRBD2 (6 bases each). The CDR3 loop spans 13 amino acids. Looked up from germline, CDR1 is SNHLY and CDR2 is FYNNEI. DNA for the CDR3: TGTGCCAGCACTGAAGCGACGGAGGGGGGGCAGTTCTTC. This gives the protein CASTEATEGGQFF.

This clone was seen a single time. This chain links TRBV12-3 or TRBV12-4 with TRBJ2-2, with D possibly matching TRBD2 (6 bases). V lost 6 bases, J lost 8 bases, and 10 bases lay in between. CDR3 length: 12 amino acids. This chain's CDR3 is CASSPGRGELFF. CDR3 DNA: TGTGCCAGCAGCCCAGGGAGGGGGGAGCTGTTTTTT.

This chain links TRBV4-2 with TRBJ2-1; 13 nucleotides align to TRBD2. Germline V gene data show CDR1 as LGHNA and CDR2 as YNFKEQ. V shed 0 bases, J shed 4 bases, and the junction held 9 bases outside the gene matches. The CDR3 is made up of 19 amino acids. The CDR3 DNA follows: TGTGCCAGCAGCCAAGAGGTCCCCCTACTAGCGGGAGGGTACAATGAGCAGTTCTTC. Encoded protein: CASSQEVPLLAGGYNEQFF.

This sequence joins TRBV27 and TRBJ2-2; 7 positions agree with TRBD1. V was pared by 10 bases and J by 0 bases, with 5 bases of the junction left unmatched. This CDR3 spans 14 amino acids. Per the germline V gene, CDR1 is MNHEY and CDR2 is SMNVEV (reference sequence). The CDR3 nucleotides are TGTGCCACCTCGGACAGGCCGAACACCGGGGAGCTGTTTTTT. It specifies CATSDRPNTGELFF.

The chain uses TRBV11-1 and TRBJ2-5; TRBD2 is a possible D gene (5 bases). Germline V gene lookup returns CDR1 SGHAT and CDR2 FQDESV (reference sequence). V dropped 2 bases and J dropped 7 bases, with 11 bases sitting between them. The CDR3 totals 13 residues. The DNA of the CDR3 is TGTGCCAGCAGCTTACGGGATGGTGGGACCCAGTACTTC. Translating it yields CASSLRDGGTQYF.

This chain links TRBV19 with TRBJ2-5; weak D call: TRBD1 (5 bases). The V gene lost 5 bases and the J gene lost 2 bases, with 21 bases spanning the gap. Germline V gene lookup returns CDR1 LNHDA and CDR2 SQIVND (reference sequence). The CDR3 length is 17 residues. The CDR3 region has the DNA TGTGCCAGTAGTGAATACAGGCAGGGAAGAAAGCAAGAGACCCAGTACTTC. Translated: CASSEYRQGRKQETQYF.

The chain uses TRBV7-3 and TRBJ2-2, with 7 bases that match TRBD2. V was clipped by 3 bases and J by 1 base; unmatched bases: 5. Germline values: CDR1 SGHTA, CDR2 FQGTGA. CDR3 size: 16 residues. The CDR3 DNA sequence: TGTGCCAGCAGCTTTTTCGCTAGCGGGAACACCGGGGAGCTGTTTTTT. It encodes CASSFFASGNTGELFF.

V usage is TRBV2 and J usage is TRBJ1-1, with a weak D call TRBD1 (6 bases). Trimming took off 9 bases at V and 1 base at J, with 12 bases between the two ends. CDR3 length equals 13 residues. The V gene's germline CDR1 is SNHLY and CDR2 FYNNEI. CDR3 sequence: CARDRLGNTEAFF. CDR3 bases: TGTGCCAGAGACAGGCTGGGGAACACTGAAGCTTTCTTT.